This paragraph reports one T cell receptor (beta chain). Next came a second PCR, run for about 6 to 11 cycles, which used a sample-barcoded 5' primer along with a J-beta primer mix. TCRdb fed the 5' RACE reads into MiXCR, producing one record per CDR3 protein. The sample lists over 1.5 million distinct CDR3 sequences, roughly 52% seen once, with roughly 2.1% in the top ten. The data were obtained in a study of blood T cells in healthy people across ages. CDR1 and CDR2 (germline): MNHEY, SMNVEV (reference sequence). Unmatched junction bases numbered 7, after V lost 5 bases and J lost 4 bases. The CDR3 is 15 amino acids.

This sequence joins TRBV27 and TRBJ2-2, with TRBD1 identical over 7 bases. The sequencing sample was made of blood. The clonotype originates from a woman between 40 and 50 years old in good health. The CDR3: CASSRATGFTGELFF. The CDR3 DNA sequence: TGTGCCAGCAGTCGAGCGACAGGGTTCACCGGGGAGCTGTTTTTT.